These 19 T cell receptor beta chains were all obtained from the same sample, sequenced in a study of blood T cells in healthy people across ages. A second PCR of about 7 to 12 cycles used a sample-barcoded 5' primer and a J-beta primer mix. MiXCR, applied by TCRdb to the 5' RACE reads, yields one record per CDR3 protein. The sample records 550,000 to 650,000 distinct CDR3 sequences, approximately 26% being singletons. Another study also made use of these data, one on T cells of mothers and their children.

The sequencing input was blood. Receptors originate from a boy between 2 and 10 years old in good health.

The rearrangement joins TRBV9 to TRBJ1-2; 8 nucleotides align to TRBD1. The germline gives CDR1 SGDLS, CDR2 YYNGEE. Losses at the gene ends were 3 bases for V and 5 bases for J; bases not matched to a gene: 9. The CDR3 is 15 residues long. CDR3 protein: CASSAAGTGAYGYTF. The CDR3 nucleotides are TGTGCCAGCAGCGCCGCCGGGACAGGAGCGTATGGCTACACCTTC.

The CDR3 here is CASSLFLAPGTDTQYF. In nucleotides, the CDR3 is TGTGCCAGCAGTTTATTTCTAGCGCCTGGCACAGATACGCAGTATTTT. V usage is TRBV12-3 or TRBV12-4 and J usage is TRBJ2-3; weak D call: TRBD2 (6 bases). This CDR3 region has 16 residues. The V and J ends lost 2 bases and 1 base respectively, with 13 bases between them.

Only a few counts were recorded for this clonotype. This chain connects TRBV3-1 to TRBJ2-7, with a weak D call TRBD2 (5 bases). The germline V and J ends were trimmed by 5 bases and 2 bases, with 10 bases remaining between them. This CDR3 comprises 13 residues. CDR1 is LGHDT and CDR2 is YNNKEL in the germline V gene (reference sequence). CDR3 in amino acids: CASSAIGAYEQYF. The CDR3 DNA reads TGTGCCAGCAGCGCTATCGGGGCCTACGAGCAGTACTTC.

The V gene is TRBV5-1, the J gene TRBJ2-1; D remains unclear. This CDR3 spans 14 amino acids. Per the germline V gene, CDR1 is SGHRS and CDR2 is YFSETQ. Trimming removed 1 base at V and 4 bases at J, with 9 bases between. The CDR3 spells CASSLRLVYNEQFF. The CDR3 DNA sequence: TGCGCCAGCAGCTTGAGACTGGTATACAATGAGCAGTTCTTC.

The chain recombines TRBV4-1 with TRBJ2-5, with D unclear. The DNA end lines up better with TRBJ2-1; the J call may be wrong. Germline-derived CDR1 and CDR2 are MGHRA and YSYEKL. The CDR3 loop spans 13 amino acids. The CDR3 reads CASSQGPINEQFF. The CDR3 DNA follows: TGCGCCAGCAGCCAAGGTCCAATCAATGAGCAGTTCTTC.

The genes are TRBV27 and TRBJ1-1; D is perhaps TRBD1 (5 bases). This CDR3 has 15 amino acids. Germline V CDR1 and CDR2: MNHEY, SMNVEV (reference sequence). V was trimmed by 5 bases and J by 6 bases, leaving 19 bases between them. CDR3 region: CASSPFNGVGAEAFF. DNA for the CDR3: TGTGCCAGCAGTCCCTTTAATGGGGTAGGGGCTGAAGCTTTCTTT.

This clonotype was detected a few times. The chain joins TRBV2 to TRBJ2-2, with 10 bases identical to TRBD2. The V gene end was trimmed by 3 bases and the J gene end by 3 bases; junction bases not matched to a gene: 4. CDR1 and CDR2 (germline): SNHLY, FYNNEI. The CDR3 runs to 16 residues. The CDR3 DNA reads as TGTGCCAGCAGTGACTCAGCGGGGGGGCACACCGGGGAGCTGTTTTTT. Amino acid sequence: CASSDSAGGHTGELFF.

This chain joins TRBV15 and TRBJ1-2, with D perhaps matching TRBD1 (5 bases). Trimming stripped 4 bases from V and 7 bases from J, with 13 bases between. CDR3 length: 13 residues. CDR1 LNHNV and CDR2 YYDKDF come from the germline V gene (reference sequence). CDR3 DNA sequence: TGTGCCACCAGCATGCAGGGACGGGGTGGCTACACCTTC. Encoded protein: CATSMQGRGGYTF.

This chain uses TRBV20-1 with TRBJ2-1; 9 bases are a match to TRBD2. The CDR3 extends over 16 amino acids. Germline V CDR1 and CDR2: DFQATT, SNEGSKA (reference sequence). V lost 2 bases and J lost 7; bases outside the gene matches: 12. The CDR3 reads CSARNPLAGGKNEQFF. In nucleotides, the CDR3 is TGCAGTGCTAGAAATCCTCTGGCGGGAGGGAAAAATGAGCAGTTCTTC.

This clonotype was picked up a small number of times. The chain has TRBV20-1 and TRBJ2-1; 9 nucleotides match TRBD2. Losses at the gene ends were 3 bases for V and 3 bases for J; bases not matched to a gene: 12. This CDR3 has 17 residues. Looked up from germline, CDR1 is DFQATT and CDR2 is SNEGSKA (reference sequence). The CDR3, as DNA: TGCAGTGCTAGGAAGACCACTTCTAGCGGGGTCTACAATGAGCAGTTCTTC. Encoded protein: CSARKTTSSGVYNEQFF.

This clonotype was seen a handful of times. This sequence joins TRBV5-1 and TRBJ2-7, with TRBD2 matching 9 bases. V trimming: 1 base; J trimming: 3 bases; junction bases outside the gene matches: 5. This CDR3 spans 15 amino acids. Germline values: CDR1 SGHRS, CDR2 YFSETQ. The CDR3 nucleotides are TGCGCCAGCAGCTTGTCGGCGGGAGGGAACTACGAGCAGTACTTC. This sequence encodes CASSLSAGGNYEQYF.

The table lists this clonotype with a few counts. The chain uses TRBV20-1 and TRBJ2-2, with 8 bases matching TRBD2. The CDR3 consists of 15 residues. Looked up from germline, CDR1 is DFQATT and CDR2 is SNEGSKA (reference sequence). After removal of 1 base from V and 4 bases from J, the junction contained 5 bases not matched to a gene. The CDR3 here is CSARATSGGTGELFF. The DNA for the CDR3 is TGCAGTGCTAGAGCTACTAGCGGAGGCACCGGGGAGCTGTTTTTT.

This clonotype has at least ten counts. The chain is built from TRBV18 and TRBJ2-7; D may be TRBD2 (5 bases). The CDR3 length is 12 residues. V was pared by 8 bases and J by 2 bases, with 10 bases between. The germline CDR1 and CDR2 sequences are KGHSH and LQKENI. CDR3 in DNA: TGTGCCAGCAGCCCCGGGACCTACGAGCAGTACTTC. It specifies CASSPGTYEQYF.

This clonotype was seen only a few times. CDR3 sequence: CASNLGGSLNEKLFF. CDR3 DNA: TGTGCCAGCAATCTAGGGGGGAGTCTCAATGAAAAACTGTTTTTT. The V call is TRBV12-3 or TRBV12-4, the J call TRBJ1-4; possible D gene TRBD1, 6 bases. The V end lost 7 bases, the J end lost 5 bases, and 17 bases lay between the germline ends. The CDR3 totals 15 residues.

This clonotype showed up just a few times. The V and J genes are TRBV6-5 and TRBJ2-2; 7 bases are shared with TRBD2. The CDR3 totals 15 residues. V gave up 2 bases and J gave up 6 bases; unmatched junction bases: 6. Germline CDR1 MNHEY, CDR2 SVGAGI. The DNA for the CDR3 is TGTGCCAGCAGTTACGGCGGGGGAGCGGCCGGGGAGCTGTTTTTT. The encoded protein is CASSYGGGAAGELFF.

The chain has TRBV20-1 and TRBJ2-5; 15 bases map to TRBD2. The DNA matches TRBJ2-7 better at its end, which makes the J call doubtful. This CDR3 has 16 amino acids. Per the germline V gene, CDR1 is DFQATT and CDR2 is SNEGSKA (reference sequence). The CDR3 nucleotides are TGCAGTGCTATGGGACTAGCGGGAGGAACCTCCTACGAGCAGTACTTC. This gives the protein CSAMGLAGGTSYEQYF.

This clonotype was detected a few times. This sequence joins TRBV2 and TRBJ2-1; D is perhaps TRBD2 (6 bases). Germline CDR1 reads SNHLY; CDR2 reads FYNNEI. This CDR3 has 15 amino acids. The V and J ends lost 9 bases and 5 bases respectively, with 20 bases between them. CDR3 nucleotide sequence: TGTGCCAGGGGAGCGGGCTCAATGGGGAACAATGAGCAGTTCTTC. It codes for CARGAGSMGNNEQFF.

The chain uses TRBV27 and TRBJ2-3; possibly TRBD1 for D (6 bases). Germline assignment: CDR1 MNHEY and CDR2 SMNVEV (reference sequence). Trimming removed 3 bases from V and 5 bases from J, with 12 bases in between. This CDR3 has 14 residues. The CDR3 DNA sequence: TGTGCCAGCAGTTTCATACAGGGCGGAGATACGCAGTATTTT. Translating it yields CASSFIQGGDTQYF.

This chain connects TRBV19 to TRBJ2-5; tentative D call: TRBD1 (6 bases). The closer fit of TRBJ2-1 to the DNA end suggests the J call may be wrong. Looked up from germline, CDR1 is LNHDA and CDR2 is SQIVND (reference sequence). This CDR3 has 14 amino acids. CDR3 residues: CASSIGVRGDEQFF. The DNA of the CDR3 is TGTGCCAGTAGTATAGGGGTCAGGGGAGATGAGCAGTTCTTC.